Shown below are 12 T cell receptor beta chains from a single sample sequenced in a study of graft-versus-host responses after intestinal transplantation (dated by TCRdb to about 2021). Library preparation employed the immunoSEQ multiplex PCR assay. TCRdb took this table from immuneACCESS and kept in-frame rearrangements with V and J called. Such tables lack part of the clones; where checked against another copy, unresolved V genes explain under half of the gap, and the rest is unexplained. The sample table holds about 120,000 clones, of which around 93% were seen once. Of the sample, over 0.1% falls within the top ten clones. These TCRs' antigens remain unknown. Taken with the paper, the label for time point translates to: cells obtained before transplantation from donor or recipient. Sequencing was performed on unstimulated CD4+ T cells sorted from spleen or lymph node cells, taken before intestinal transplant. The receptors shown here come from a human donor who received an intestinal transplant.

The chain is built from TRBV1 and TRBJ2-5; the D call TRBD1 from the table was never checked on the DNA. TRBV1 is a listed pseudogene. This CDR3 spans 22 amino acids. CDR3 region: CTSSQAGGDRVWHLDSEETQYF. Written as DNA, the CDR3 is TGCACCAGCAGCCAAGCTGGGGGCGACAGGGTTTGGCACCTTGACTCGGAAGAGACCCAGTACTTC.

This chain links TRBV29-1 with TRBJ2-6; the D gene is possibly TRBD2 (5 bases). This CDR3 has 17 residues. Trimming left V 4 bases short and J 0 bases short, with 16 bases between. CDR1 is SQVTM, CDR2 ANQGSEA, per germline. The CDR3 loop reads CSVAKRASRSGANVLTF. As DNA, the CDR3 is TGCAGCGTTGCGAAGAGGGCTTCCCGCTCTGGGGCCAACGTCCTGACTTTC.

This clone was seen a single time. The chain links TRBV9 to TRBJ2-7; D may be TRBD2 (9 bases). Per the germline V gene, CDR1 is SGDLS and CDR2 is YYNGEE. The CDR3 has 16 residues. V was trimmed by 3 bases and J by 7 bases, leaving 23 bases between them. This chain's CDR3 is CASSGTGTSYSKEQYF. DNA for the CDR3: TGTGCCAGCAGCGGGACAGGGACTAGCTATTCGAAAGAGCAGTACTTC.

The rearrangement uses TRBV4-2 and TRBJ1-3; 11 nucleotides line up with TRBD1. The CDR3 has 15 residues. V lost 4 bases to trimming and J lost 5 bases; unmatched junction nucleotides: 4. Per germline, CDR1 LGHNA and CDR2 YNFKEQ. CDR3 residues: CASSPGTGGRNTIYF. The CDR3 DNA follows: TGTGCCAGCAGCCCAGGGACAGGGGGGAGAAACACCATATATTTT.

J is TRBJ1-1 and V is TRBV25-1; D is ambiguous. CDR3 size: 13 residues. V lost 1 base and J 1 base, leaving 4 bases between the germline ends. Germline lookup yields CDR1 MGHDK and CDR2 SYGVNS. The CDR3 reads CASSELGNTEAFF. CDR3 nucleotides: TGTGCCAGCAGTGAATTAGGGAACACTGAAGCTTTCTTT.

CDR3 DNA sequence: TGTGCCTGGAGTGGACTCACCATATATTTT. It translates to CAWSGLTIYF. V and J are TRBV30 and TRBJ1-3; no reliable D call. V was cut by 1 base and J by 9 bases, with 4 bases left in between. This CDR3 contains 10 residues. Per the germline V gene, CDR1 is GTSNPN and CDR2 is SVGIG (reference sequence).

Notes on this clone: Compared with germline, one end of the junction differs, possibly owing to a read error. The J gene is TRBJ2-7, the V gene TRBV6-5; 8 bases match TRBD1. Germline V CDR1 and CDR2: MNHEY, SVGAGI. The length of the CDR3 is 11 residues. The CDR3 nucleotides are TGTGCCAGCAGTCCAGGGACAGGCACCTTCTTC. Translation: CASSPGTGTFF.

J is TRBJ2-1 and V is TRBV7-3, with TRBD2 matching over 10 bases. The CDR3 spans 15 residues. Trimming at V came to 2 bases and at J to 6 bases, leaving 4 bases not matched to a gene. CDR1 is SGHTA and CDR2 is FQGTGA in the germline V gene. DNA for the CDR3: TGTGCCAGCAGCTTACCAACTAGCGGGACCAATGAGCAGTTCTTC. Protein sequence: CASSLPTSGTNEQFF.

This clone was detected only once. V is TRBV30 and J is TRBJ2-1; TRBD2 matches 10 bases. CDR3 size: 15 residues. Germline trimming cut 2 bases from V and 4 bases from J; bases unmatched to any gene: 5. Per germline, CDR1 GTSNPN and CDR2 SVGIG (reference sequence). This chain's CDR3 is CAWSTGTSVYNEQFF. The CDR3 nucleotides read TGTGCCTGGAGTACCGGGACTAGCGTGTACAATGAGCAGTTCTTC.

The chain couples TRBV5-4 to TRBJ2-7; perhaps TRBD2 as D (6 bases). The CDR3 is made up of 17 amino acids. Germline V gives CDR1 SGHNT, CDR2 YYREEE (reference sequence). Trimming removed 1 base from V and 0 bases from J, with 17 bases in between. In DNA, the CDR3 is TGTGCCAGCAGCTTGATTACGCTAGCGAGCTTCTCCTACGAGCAGTACTTC. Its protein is CASSLITLASFSYEQYF.

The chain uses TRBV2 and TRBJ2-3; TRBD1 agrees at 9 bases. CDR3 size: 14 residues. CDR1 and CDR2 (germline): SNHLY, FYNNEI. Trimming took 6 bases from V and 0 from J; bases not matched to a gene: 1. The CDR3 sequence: CASRGTGSTDTQYF. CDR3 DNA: TGTGCCAGCAGGGGGACAGGGAGCACAGATACGCAGTATTTT.

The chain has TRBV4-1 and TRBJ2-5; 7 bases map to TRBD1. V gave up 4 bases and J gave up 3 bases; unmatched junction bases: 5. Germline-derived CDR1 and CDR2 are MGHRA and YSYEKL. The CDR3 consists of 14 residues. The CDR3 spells CASSPAGGEETQYF. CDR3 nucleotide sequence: TGCGCCAGCAGCCCGGCAGGGGGAGAAGAGACCCAGTACTTC.